The 30 T cell receptor beta chains reported below all come from one sample, sequenced in a study of T cells in Graves' hyperthyroidism and ophthalmopathy. TCR beta CDR3 sequences were amplified from RNA transcripts. Carried out on the TCR CDR3, a first-round RT-PCR used the HTBI primer set. TCRdb re-derived calls from the multiplex PCR reads in MiXCR, one entry per CDR3 protein. The repertoire includes some 500,000 distinct CDR3 sequences, approximately 15% of them detected once, and over 15% sits in the top ten. The material sequenced was blood. These receptors were collected from a woman aged 18-35 years with Graves' hyperthyroidism.

In regard to this clonotype: The missing conserved phenylalanine or tryptophan at the end of this CDR3 makes a read error likely. The rearrangement links TRBV14 to TRBJ2-1; 9 bases line up with TRBD2. This CDR3 contains 16 residues. CDR1 is SGHDN, CDR2 FVKESK, per germline. J gave up 8 bases and V 2 bases, and 10 bases lay outside the gene matches. CDR3: CASSQKASSGRYEQFL. DNA of the CDR3: TGTGCCAGCAGCCAAAAAGCGAGTAGCGGGAGATATGAGCAGTTCCTC.

This clonotype was counted many times. The chain is built from TRBV27 and TRBJ2-7, with a possible D match to TRBD2 (6 bases). Deletions cut 3 bases from V and 3 bases from J, with 18 bases between. The CDR3 length is 16 residues. Germline V gene data show CDR1 as MNHEY and CDR2 as SMNVEV (reference sequence). The DNA of the CDR3 is TGTGCCAGCAGTTTTCGCGGGAAGCCGATATTCTACGAGCAGTACTTC. Its translation: CASSFRGKPIFYEQYF.

The chain uses TRBV11-3 and TRBJ2-5, with D possibly TRBD2 on 6 matching bases. Germline V gives CDR1 SGHNT, CDR2 YENEEA. V was shortened by 6 bases and J by 7 bases, with 15 bases between the two germline ends. This CDR3 has 13 amino acids. CDR3 coding DNA: TGTGCCAGCAGTTATACTAGCTTTGGGACCCAGTACTTC. This gives the protein CASSYTSFGTQYF.

The rearrangement links TRBV6-1 to TRBJ2-1; TRBD2 matches 13 bases. Trimming removed 10 bases from V and 8 bases from J; junction bases left unmatched: 11. The germline V gene has CDR1 MNHNS and CDR2 SASEGT. The CDR3 is 15 amino acids. This chain's CDR3 is CATKGLAGSGDEQFF. DNA of the CDR3: TGTGCCACCAAGGGACTAGCGGGATCGGGTGATGAGCAGTTCTTC.

This clonotype was seen at least ten times. V usage is TRBV6-2 or TRBV6-3 and J usage is TRBJ2-1; 7 bases map to TRBD2. Germline V gene sequence: CDR1 MNHEY, CDR2 SVGEGT. Trimming cost V 2 bases and J 9 bases; bases outside gene matches: 10. CDR3 length equals 15 residues. CDR3: CASSYPPGGSGEQFF. For the CDR3, the DNA is TGTGCCAGCAGTTACCCGCCGGGCGGGAGTGGTGAGCAGTTCTTC.

This clonotype was seen many times. The chain combines TRBV11-1 with TRBJ2-7, with TRBD2 identical over 8 bases. V lost 5 bases to trimming and J lost 3 bases; unmatched junction nucleotides: 9. This CDR3 is built from 15 residues. Germline V gene lookup returns CDR1 SGHAT and CDR2 FQDESV (reference sequence). The CDR3 here is CASSQSGSGLYEQYF. The DNA of the CDR3 is TGTGCCAGCAGCCAGAGCGGGAGCGGCCTCTACGAGCAGTACTTC.

V usage is TRBV12-3 or TRBV12-4 and J usage is TRBJ2-7, with 11 bases fitting TRBD2. CDR3 length: 14 residues. V gave up 9 bases and J gave up 0 bases; unmatched junction bases: 4. CDR3 DNA: TGTGCCAGTGGGACTAGCGGAACCTCCTACGAGCAGTACGTC. The encoded protein is CASGTSGTSYEQYV.

The rearrangement joins TRBV7-9 to TRBJ1-2; 9 bases match TRBD1. This CDR3 region has 14 residues. Germline trimming cut 5 bases from V and 8 bases from J; bases unmatched to any gene: 9. Germline CDR1 reads SEHNR; CDR2 reads FQNEAQ (reference sequence). The CDR3 region has the DNA TGTGCCAGCAGCCCCTCCGGGACAGGGAACGGCTACACCTTC. It codes for CASSPSGTGNGYTF.

Many counts were recorded for this clonotype. The V and J genes are TRBV12-3 or TRBV12-4 and TRBJ2-1, with D maybe TRBD2 (6 bases). V was pared by 0 bases and J by 7 bases, with 16 bases between. The CDR3 runs 16 residues. CDR3 protein: CASSLALGGLGNEQFF. The CDR3 DNA reads TGTGCCAGCAGTTTAGCGCTGGGGGGACTGGGGAATGAGCAGTTCTTC.

This clonotype came up many times. DNA for the CDR3: TGTGCCAGCAGCCATTTGGGCCTAATCAAGCAGTTCTTC. Its protein product is CASSHLGLIKQFF. The chain is built from TRBV3-1 and TRBJ2-1; no reliable D call. The CDR3 runs 13 residues. Trimming pared 3 bases from V and 11 bases from J, leaving 14 bases between. Germline CDR1 LGHDT, CDR2 YNNKEL (reference sequence).

Many counts were recorded for this clonotype. The V call is TRBV5-1, the J call TRBJ1-5; D remains ambiguous. V dropped 4 bases and J dropped 0 bases, with 17 bases sitting between them. The CDR3 extends over 17 amino acids. Germline values: CDR1 SGHRS, CDR2 YFSETQ. CDR3 amino acids: CASSPGSGQYSNQPQHF. The CDR3, as DNA: TGCGCCAGCAGCCCCGGGAGTGGGCAATATAGCAATCAGCCCCAGCATTTT.

This clonotype was observed many times. This chain joins TRBV15 and TRBJ2-1; 10 bases agree with TRBD2. The trim removed 5 bases at V and 9 bases at J, leaving 10 bases unmatched. Looked up from germline, CDR1 is LNHNV and CDR2 is YYDKDF (reference sequence). The CDR3 sequence is 15 residues long. The CDR3 coding sequence is TGTGCCACCAGCGCCGCTAGCGGGAGTGGTGCTGAGCAGTTCTTC. Its protein is CATSAASGSGAEQFF.

This clonotype was counted many times. This chain connects TRBV6-1 to TRBJ2-1; D call uncertain. CDR1 is MNHNS and CDR2 is SASEGT in the germline V gene. The length of the CDR3 is 14 residues. V gave up 6 bases and J gave up 0 bases, with 9 bases separating them. Here the CDR3 reads CASRIITSYNEQFF. CDR3 nucleotides: TGTGCCAGCAGGATTATAACCTCCTACAATGAGCAGTTCTTC.

This clonotype was observed at least ten times. The rearrangement joins TRBV10-3 to TRBJ2-6, with D possibly matching TRBD2 (7 bases). The CDR3 has 17 amino acids. Between the trimmed V and J ends, which lost 8 bases and 0 bases, there was a span of 17 bases. In germline, CDR1 is ENHRY, CDR2 SYGVKD. This CDR3 is CAIAGAAPYSGANVLTF. As DNA, the CDR3 is TGTGCCATCGCGGGGGCGGCGCCCTACTCTGGGGCCAACGTCCTGACTTTC.

As regards this clonotype: One end of the junction varies from germline; a read error may be responsible. The chain carries TRBV5-1 and TRBJ1-2; D uncertain. Per germline, CDR1 SGHRS and CDR2 YFSETQ. The CDR3 is made up of 14 amino acids. As DNA, the CDR3 is TGCGCCAGCGGCTTGGCCAGAGCTAACTATGGCTACACCTTC. Translated, it gives CASGLARANYGYTF.

In regard to this clonotype: With a much larger clone just one base away, this may be a read error. The chain carries TRBV6-5 and TRBJ1-4; TRBD1 might be the D (5 bases). Germline CDR1 MNHEY, CDR2 SVGAGI. This CDR3 spans 15 amino acids. The V end lost 2 bases, the J end lost 8 bases, and 15 bases lay between the germline ends. CDR3 DNA sequence: TGTGCCAGCAGTTACGTTGGGGCAGGGCACGAAAAACTGTTTTTT. Protein sequence: CASSYVGAGHEKLFF.

This clonotype occurred many times. DNA of the CDR3: TGCAGTGCTCCCGGGACTAACCCATACGAGCAGTACTTC. Protein product: CSAPGTNPYEQYF. The V gene is TRBV20-1, the J gene TRBJ2-7; TRBD2 aligns across 7 bases. The CDR3 spans 13 residues. Trimming at V came to 5 bases and at J to 4 bases, leaving 8 bases not matched to a gene. Germline values: CDR1 DFQATT, CDR2 SNEGSKA (reference sequence).

This clonotype was recorded many times. This chain links TRBV12-3 or TRBV12-4 with TRBJ1-2; D gene uncertain. V lost 1 base and J 4 bases, leaving 10 bases between the germline ends. The CDR3 loop spans 14 amino acids. The CDR3 nucleotides are TGTGCCAGCAGTTTAGAGTACACTGCCTATGGCTACACCTTC. Its translation is CASSLEYTAYGYTF.

In this sample, this clonotype turned up many times. The genes are TRBV27 and TRBJ2-7; perhaps TRBD2 as D (5 bases). Trimming took off 0 bases at V and 4 bases at J, with 7 bases between the two ends. This CDR3 is 13 amino acids long. Per the germline V gene, CDR1 is MNHEY and CDR2 is SMNVEV (reference sequence). The CDR3 reads CASSLSDLYEQYF. The CDR3 DNA reads TGTGCCAGCAGTTTATCGGACTTATACGAGCAGTACTTC.

Concerning this clonotype itself: The junction departs from the called germline gene at one end, perhaps through a read error. The V and J genes are TRBV2 and TRBJ2-1; D perhaps matches TRBD2 (7 bases). The CDR3 runs to 13 residues. Per the germline V gene, CDR1 is SNHLY and CDR2 is FYNNEI. The CDR3, as DNA: TGTGCCAGCAAAGGACTAGGGGACAATGAGCAGTCCTTC. It encodes CASKGLGDNEQSF.

This clonotype was detected ten times or more. The chain has TRBV19 and TRBJ2-1; a weak D match, TRBD1 (7 bases). Trimming removed 2 bases from V and 10 bases from J, with 18 bases in between. Per the germline V gene, CDR1 is LNHDA and CDR2 is SQIVND (reference sequence). The CDR3 loop spans 15 amino acids. CDR3 protein: CASSIRRQGGYEQFF. In DNA, the CDR3 is TGTGCCAGTAGTATACGTCGACAGGGAGGATACGAGCAGTTCTTC.

Concerning this clonotype: A much larger clone differs from this one at a single base, so this may be a read error. This rearrangement joins TRBV30 to TRBJ2-5, with TRBD1 as a possible D gene (6 bases). The CDR3 spans 14 residues. CDR1 is GTSNPN and CDR2 is SVGIG in the germline V gene (reference sequence). CDR3 nucleotides: TGTGCCTGGATTCCCTGGACAGCCCAAGCGACCCAGTACTTC. Protein sequence: CAWIPWTAQATQYF. Based on the CDR3 plus reference TRBV30 and TRBJ2-5, the full variable domain is SQTIHQWPATLVQPVGSPLSLECTVEGTSNPNLYWYRQAAGRGLQLLFYSVGIGQISSEVPQNLSASRPQDRQFILSSKKLLLSDSGFYLCAWIPWTAQATQYFGPGTRLLVL.

This clonotype was detected a few times. The rearrangement links TRBV5-4 to TRBJ2-6, with 7 bases fitting TRBD1. The length of the CDR3 is 18 residues. In germline, CDR1 is SGHNT, CDR2 YYREEE (reference sequence). The J segment lost 0 bases and the V segment lost 4 bases, leaving 10 bases of the junction unmatched. CDR3 coding DNA: TGTGCCAGCAGCGTGTTTAAGGGGGCCGGCTCTGGGGCCAACGTCCTGACTTTC. Amino acid sequence: CASSVFKGAGSGANVLTF.

This clonotype was seen repeatedly, ten times or more. V usage is TRBV10-3 and J usage is TRBJ2-3; 12 nucleotides agree with TRBD2. CDR3 size: 18 residues. CDR1 and CDR2 from the germline V gene are ENHRY and SYGVKD. After removal of 4 bases from V and 0 bases from J, the junction contained 8 bases not matched to a gene. CDR3 coding DNA: TGTGCCATCAGTGGACAGCTAGCGGGAGGGCCTAGCACAGATACGCAGTATTTT. As protein: CAISGQLAGGPSTDTQYF.

CDR3 in amino acids: CASSKEAGGDEKLFF. CDR3 nucleotide sequence: TGTGCCAGTAGCAAGGAGGCGGGAGGAGATGAAAAACTGTTTTTT. This chain joins TRBV19 and TRBJ1-4; no definite D call. V lost 6 bases, J lost 6 bases, and 17 bases lay in between. Germline CDR1 LNHDA, CDR2 SQIVND (reference sequence). The CDR3 is made up of 15 amino acids.

The chain combines TRBV30 with TRBJ2-2; the match to TRBD1 covers 8 bases. Germline values: CDR1 GTSNPN, CDR2 SVGIG (reference sequence). The CDR3 has 16 residues. With 3 bases clipped from V and 3 bases from J, the junction kept 9 bases outside the gene matches. The CDR3 region is CAWSLPGQAYTGELFF. CDR3 DNA sequence: TGTGCCTGGAGCCTCCCGGGACAGGCTTACACCGGGGAGCTGTTTTTT.

The chain links TRBV12-3 or TRBV12-4 to TRBJ1-1; D remains ambiguous. Trimming stripped 3 bases from V and 3 bases from J, with 8 bases between. The CDR3 covers 13 residues. In DNA form, the CDR3 reads TGTGCCAGCAGTTTCCGGGGTTACACTGAAGCTTTCTTT. Translation gives CASSFRGYTEAFF.

This clonotype came up a few times. The chain is built from TRBV9 and TRBJ2-3; tentatively, D is TRBD1 (6 bases). Germline V gene data show CDR1 as SGDLS and CDR2 as YYNGEE. The CDR3 covers 16 residues. V was trimmed by 2 bases and J by 0 bases, leaving 13 bases between them. The CDR3 region has the DNA TGTGCCAGCAGCGTTCAGGGGAGAACTAGCACAGATACGCAGTATTTT. This codes for CASSVQGRTSTDTQYF.

The table lists this clonotype with many counts. The chain links TRBV27 to TRBJ2-7; TRBD1 matches 9 bases. The CDR3 is 15 amino acids. Looked up from germline, CDR1 is MNHEY and CDR2 is SMNVEV (reference sequence). Unmatched junction bases numbered 4, after V lost 0 bases and J lost 4 bases. In nucleotides, the CDR3 is TGTGCCAGCAGTTTATCGGGGGACAGGGAATACGAGCAGTACTTC. Its translation: CASSLSGDREYEQYF.

This clonotype was seen a handful of times. The V and J genes are TRBV9 and TRBJ2-1; maybe TRBD2 (6 bases). CDR1 SGDLS and CDR2 YYNGEE come from the germline V gene. The CDR3 extends over 14 amino acids. V gave up 4 bases and J gave up 3 bases, with 11 bases separating them. The CDR3 loop reads CASSPAGNYNEQFF. CDR3 DNA: TGTGCCAGCAGCCCCGCGGGGAACTACAATGAGCAGTTCTTC.